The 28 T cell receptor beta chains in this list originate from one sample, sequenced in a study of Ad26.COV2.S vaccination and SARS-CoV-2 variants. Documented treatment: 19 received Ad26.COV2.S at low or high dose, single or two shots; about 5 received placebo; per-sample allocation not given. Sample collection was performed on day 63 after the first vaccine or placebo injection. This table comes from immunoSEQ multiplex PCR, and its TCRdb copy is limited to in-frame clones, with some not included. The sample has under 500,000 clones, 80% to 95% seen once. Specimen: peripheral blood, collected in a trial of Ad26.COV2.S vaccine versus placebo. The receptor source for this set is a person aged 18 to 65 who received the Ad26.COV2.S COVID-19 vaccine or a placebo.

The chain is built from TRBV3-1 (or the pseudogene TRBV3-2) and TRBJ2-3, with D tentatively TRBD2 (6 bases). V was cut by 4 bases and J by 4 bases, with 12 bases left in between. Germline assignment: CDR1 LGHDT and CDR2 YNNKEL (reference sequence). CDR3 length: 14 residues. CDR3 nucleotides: TGTGCCAGCAGCCTCACGGGGGTGGCAGATACGCAGTATTTT. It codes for CASSLTGVADTQYF.

This chain's CDR3 is CASSPLLIAGSDNEQFF. CDR3 DNA: TGTGCCAGTAGCCCTCTACTAATAGCGGGGAGCGACAATGAGCAGTTCTTC. The genes are TRBV19 and TRBJ2-1, with 8 bases fitting TRBD2. The CDR3 is 17 residues long. Germline V gene sequence: CDR1 LNHDA, CDR2 SQIVND (reference sequence). Germline trimming cut 6 bases from V and 5 bases from J; bases unmatched to any gene: 15. Full variable domain (missing parts from reference TRBV19 and TRBJ2-1): DGGITQSPKYLFRKEGQNVTLSCEQNLNHDAMYWYRQDPGQGLRLIYYSQIVNDFQKGDIAEGYSVSREKKESFPLTVTSAQKNPTAFYLCASSPLLIAGSDNEQFFGPGTRLTVL.

The CDR3 sequence is CASSQEFGMNTGELFF. The CDR3 region has the DNA TGCGCCAGCAGCCAAGAGTTTGGGATGAACACCGGGGAGCTGTTTTTT. The genes are TRBV4-3 and TRBJ2-2, with unresolved D. The germline gives CDR1 LGHNA, CDR2 YSLEER. The CDR3 is 16 amino acids. Trimming removed 0 bases at V and 1 base at J, with 9 bases between.

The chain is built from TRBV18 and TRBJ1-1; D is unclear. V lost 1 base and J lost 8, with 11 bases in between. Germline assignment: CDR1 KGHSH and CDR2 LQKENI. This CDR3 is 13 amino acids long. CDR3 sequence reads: CASSPLPGPEAFF. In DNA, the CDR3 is TGTGCCAGCTCACCACTTCCCGGACCAGAAGCTTTCTTT.

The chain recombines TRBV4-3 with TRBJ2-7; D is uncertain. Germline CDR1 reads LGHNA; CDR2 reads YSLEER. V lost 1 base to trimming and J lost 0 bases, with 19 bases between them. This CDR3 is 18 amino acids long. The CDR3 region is CASSQGARPTYNSYEQYF. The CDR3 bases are TGCGCCAGCAGCCAAGGGGCCCGGCCCACCTACAACTCCTACGAGCAGTACTTC.

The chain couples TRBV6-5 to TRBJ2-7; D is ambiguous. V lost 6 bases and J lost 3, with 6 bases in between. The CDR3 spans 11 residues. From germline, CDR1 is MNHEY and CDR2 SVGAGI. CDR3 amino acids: CASRIDYEQYF. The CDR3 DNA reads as TGTGCCAGCAGGATCGACTACGAGCAGTACTTC.

CDR3 residues: CASSLPADRWNTEAFF. The CDR3 coding sequence is TGTGCCAGCAGTCTCCCGGCAGACAGGTGGAACACTGAAGCTTTCTTT. V gene TRBV6-2 or TRBV6-3 combines with J gene TRBJ1-1; tentative D call: TRBD1 (6 bases). CDR1 is MNHEY, CDR2 SVGEGT, per germline. This CDR3 has 16 amino acids. Trimming stripped 5 bases from V and 1 base from J, with 17 bases between.

As DNA, the CDR3 is TGTGCCAGCAGCGTCGGACAGGGGGCTTTTAATGAGCAGTTCTTC. This codes for CASSVGQGAFNEQFF. J is TRBJ2-1 and V is TRBV7-9; 11 bases map to TRBD1. J gave up 7 bases and V 5 bases, and 7 bases lay outside the gene matches. This CDR3 is 15 amino acids long. Germline loops: CDR1 SEHNR, CDR2 FQNEAQ (reference sequence).

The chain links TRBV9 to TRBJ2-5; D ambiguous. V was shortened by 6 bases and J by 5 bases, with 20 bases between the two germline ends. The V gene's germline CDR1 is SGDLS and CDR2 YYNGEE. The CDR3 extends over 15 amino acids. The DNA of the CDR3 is TGTGCCAGCATGACAACCGGCACCCCTGGGGAGACCCAGTACTTC. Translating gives CASMTTGTPGETQYF.

The CDR3 sequence: CASIPQEALCYGYTF. DNA for the CDR3: TGTGCCAGCATTCCACAGGAGGCGCTATGCTATGGCTACACCTTC. The rearrangement links TRBV6-4 to TRBJ1-2, with D possibly TRBD1 on 5 matching bases. The ends were cut back, 7 bases at V and 4 bases at J, with 19 bases in the middle. This CDR3 comprises 15 residues. Germline CDR1 MRHNA, CDR2 SNTAGT.

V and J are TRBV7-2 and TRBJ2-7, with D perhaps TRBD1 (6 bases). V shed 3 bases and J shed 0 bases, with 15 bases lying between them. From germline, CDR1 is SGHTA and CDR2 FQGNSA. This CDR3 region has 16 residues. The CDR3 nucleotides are TGTGCCAGCAGCTTCACAACACAACAGGGCTCCTACGAGCAGTACTTC. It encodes CASSFTTQQGSYEQYF.

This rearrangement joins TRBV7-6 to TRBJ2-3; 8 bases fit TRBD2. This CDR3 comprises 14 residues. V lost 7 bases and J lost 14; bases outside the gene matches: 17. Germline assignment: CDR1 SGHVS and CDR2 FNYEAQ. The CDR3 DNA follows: TGTGCCAGCACCTCGGGGACTAGTGGGGGAATGAGGTATTTT. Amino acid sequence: CASTSGTSGGMRYF. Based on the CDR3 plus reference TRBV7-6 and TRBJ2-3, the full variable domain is GAGVSQSPRYKVTKRGQDVALRCDPISGHVSLYWYRQALGQGPEFLTYFNYEAQQDKSGLPNDRFSAERPEGSISTLTIQRTEQRDSAMYRCASTSGTSGGMRYFGPGTRLTVL.

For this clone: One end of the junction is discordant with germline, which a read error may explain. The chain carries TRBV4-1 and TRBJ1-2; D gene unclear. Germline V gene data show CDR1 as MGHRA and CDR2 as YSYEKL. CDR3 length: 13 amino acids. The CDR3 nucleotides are TGCGCCAGCAGCCAAGAGTTGGGTTTAGGGAGTCACTTC. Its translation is CASSQELGLGSHF.

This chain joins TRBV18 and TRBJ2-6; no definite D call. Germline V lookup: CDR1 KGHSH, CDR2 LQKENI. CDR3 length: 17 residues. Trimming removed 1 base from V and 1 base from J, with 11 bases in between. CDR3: CASSPRAALSGANVLTF. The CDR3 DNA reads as TGTGCCAGCTCACCACGGGCCGCACTTTCTGGGGCCAACGTCCTGACTTTC.

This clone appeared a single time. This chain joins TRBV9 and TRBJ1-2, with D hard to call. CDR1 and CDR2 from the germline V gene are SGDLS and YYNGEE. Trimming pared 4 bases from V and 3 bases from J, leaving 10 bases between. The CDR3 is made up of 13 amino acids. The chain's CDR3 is CASSRGLDYGYTF. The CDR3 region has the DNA TGTGCCAGCAGCCGGGGTCTAGACTATGGCTACACCTTC.

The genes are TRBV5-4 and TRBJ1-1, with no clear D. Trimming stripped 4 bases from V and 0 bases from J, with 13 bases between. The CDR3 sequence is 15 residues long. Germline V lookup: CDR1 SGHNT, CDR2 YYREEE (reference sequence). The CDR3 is CASSPRGALNTEAFF. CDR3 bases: TGTGCCAGCAGCCCCCGGGGAGCCCTGAACACTGAAGCTTTCTTT.

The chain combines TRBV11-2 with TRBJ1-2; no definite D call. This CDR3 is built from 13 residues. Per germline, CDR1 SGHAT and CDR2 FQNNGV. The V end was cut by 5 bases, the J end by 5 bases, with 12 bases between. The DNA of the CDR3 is TGTGCCAGCAGCCATGGGGTCAGTTATGGCTACACCTTC. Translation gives CASSHGVSYGYTF.

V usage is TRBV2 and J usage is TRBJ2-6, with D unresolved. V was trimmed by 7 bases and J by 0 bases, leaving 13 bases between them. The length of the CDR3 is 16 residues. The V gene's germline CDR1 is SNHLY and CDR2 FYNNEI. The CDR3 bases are TGTGCCAGCACTGGGCAGCACCTCTCTGGGGCCAACGTCCTGACTTTC. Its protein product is CASTGQHLSGANVLTF. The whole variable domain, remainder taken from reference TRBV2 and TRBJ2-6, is EPEVTQTPSHQVTQMGQEVILRCVPISNHLYFYWYRQILGQKVEFLVSFYNNEISEKSEIFDDQFSVERPDGSNFTLKIRSTKLEDSAMYFCASTGQHLSGANVLTFGAGSRLTVL.

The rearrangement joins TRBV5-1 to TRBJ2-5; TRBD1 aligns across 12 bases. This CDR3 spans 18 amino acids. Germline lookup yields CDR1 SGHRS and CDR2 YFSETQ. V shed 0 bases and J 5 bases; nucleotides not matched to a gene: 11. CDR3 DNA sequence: TGCGCCAGCAGCTTGGATGACCGGGACAGGGGGCTCGGGGAGACCCAGTACTTC. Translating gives CASSLDDRDRGLGETQYF.

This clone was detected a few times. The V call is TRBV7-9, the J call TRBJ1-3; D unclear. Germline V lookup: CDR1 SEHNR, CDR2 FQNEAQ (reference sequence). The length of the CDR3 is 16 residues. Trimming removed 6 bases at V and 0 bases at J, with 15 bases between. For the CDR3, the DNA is TGTGCCAGCAGTCCCGGGCCTACAAGCTCTGGAAACACCATATATTTT. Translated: CASSPGPTSSGNTIYF.

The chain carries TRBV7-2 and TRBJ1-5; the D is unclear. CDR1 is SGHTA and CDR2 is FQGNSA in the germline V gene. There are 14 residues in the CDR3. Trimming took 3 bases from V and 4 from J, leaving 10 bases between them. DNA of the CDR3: TGTGCCAGCAGCTTTGGACCAGCGAATCAGCCCCAGCATTTT. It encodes CASSFGPANQPQHF.

The DNA for the CDR3 is TGTGCCAGCAGCGCAGACATACTTGATACGCAGTATTTT. Translating gives CASSADILDTQYF. The chain joins TRBV5-4 to TRBJ2-3; no reliable D call. The germline V and J ends were trimmed by 4 bases and 6 bases, with 12 bases remaining between them. Germline V gene sequence: CDR1 SGHNT, CDR2 YYREEE (reference sequence). The CDR3 has 13 amino acids.

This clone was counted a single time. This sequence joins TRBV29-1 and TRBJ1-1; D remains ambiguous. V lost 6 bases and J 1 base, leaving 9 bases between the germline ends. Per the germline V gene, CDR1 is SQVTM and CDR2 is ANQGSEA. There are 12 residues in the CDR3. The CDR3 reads CSVGLRNTEAFF. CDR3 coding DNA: TGCAGCGTGGGTCTCAGGAACACTGAAGCTTTCTTT.

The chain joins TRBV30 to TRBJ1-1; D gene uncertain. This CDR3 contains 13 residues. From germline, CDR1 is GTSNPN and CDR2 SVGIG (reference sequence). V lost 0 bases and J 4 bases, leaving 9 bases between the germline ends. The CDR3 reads CAWSVSSGTEAFF. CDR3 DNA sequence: TGTGCCTGGAGTGTATCGTCCGGCACTGAAGCTTTCTTT.

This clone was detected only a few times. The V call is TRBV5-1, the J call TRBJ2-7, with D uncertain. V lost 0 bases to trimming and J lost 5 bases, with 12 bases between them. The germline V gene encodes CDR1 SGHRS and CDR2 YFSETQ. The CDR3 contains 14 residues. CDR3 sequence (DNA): TGCGCCAGCAGCTTGGCTGTGGCCGAGGACGAGCAGTACTTC. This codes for CASSLAVAEDEQYF.

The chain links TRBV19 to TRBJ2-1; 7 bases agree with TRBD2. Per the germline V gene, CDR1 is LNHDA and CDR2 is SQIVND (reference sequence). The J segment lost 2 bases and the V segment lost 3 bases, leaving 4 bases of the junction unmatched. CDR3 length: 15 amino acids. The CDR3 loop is CASSMGSGPYNEQFF. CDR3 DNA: TGTGCCAGTAGTATGGGTAGCGGGCCCTACAATGAGCAGTTCTTC.

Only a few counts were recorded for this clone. The CDR3, as DNA: TGTGCCAGCAGTGAGTCAGGGGGCCAGCCCCAGCATTTT. Translated, it gives CASSESGGQPQHF. The rearrangement joins TRBV25-1 to TRBJ1-5, with 8 bases that match TRBD1. The V and J ends lost 3 bases and 7 bases, in that order; junction bases with no gene match: 2. The CDR3 is 13 amino acids. Germline lookup yields CDR1 MGHDK and CDR2 SYGVNS.

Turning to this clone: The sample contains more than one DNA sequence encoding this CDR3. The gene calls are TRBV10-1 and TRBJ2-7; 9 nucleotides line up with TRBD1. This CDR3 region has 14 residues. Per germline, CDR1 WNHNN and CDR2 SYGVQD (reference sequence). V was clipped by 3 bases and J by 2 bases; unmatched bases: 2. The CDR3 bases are TGCGCCAGCAGTGAAGGGACAGGGCCCTACGAGCAGTACTTC. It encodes CASSEGTGPYEQYF.